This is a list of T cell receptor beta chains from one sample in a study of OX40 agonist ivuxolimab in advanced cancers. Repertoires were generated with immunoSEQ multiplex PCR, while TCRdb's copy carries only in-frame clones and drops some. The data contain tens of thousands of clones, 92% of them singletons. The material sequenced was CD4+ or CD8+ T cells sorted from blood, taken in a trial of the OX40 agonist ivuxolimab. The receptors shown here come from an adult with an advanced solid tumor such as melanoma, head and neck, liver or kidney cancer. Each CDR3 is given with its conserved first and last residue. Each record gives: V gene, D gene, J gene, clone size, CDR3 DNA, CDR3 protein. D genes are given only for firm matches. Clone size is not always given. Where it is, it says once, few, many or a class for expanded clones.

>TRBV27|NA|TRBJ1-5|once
TGTGCCAGCAGAAATCAGCCCCAGCATTTT
CASRNQPQHF
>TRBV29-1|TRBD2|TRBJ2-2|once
TGCAGCGTCCCCGCCCCTAGCGGGGGGGGCACCGGGGAGCTGTTTTTT
CSVPAPSGGGTGELFF
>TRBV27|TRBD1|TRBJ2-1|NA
TGTGCCAGCAGTTTCACAGGGGAATACGGTGAGCAGTTCTTC
CASSFTGEYGEQFF
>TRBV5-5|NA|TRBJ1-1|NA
TGTGCCAGCAGTTGGGGTTCCGCTGAAGCTTTCTTT
CASSWGSAEAFF
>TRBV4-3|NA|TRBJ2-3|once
TGCGCCAGCAGCCAAGGTCGCAGTGTCACAGATACGCAGTATTTT
CASSQGRSVTDTQYF
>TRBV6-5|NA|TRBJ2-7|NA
TGTGCCAGCAGTTACACAGGGATCTACGAGCAGTACTTC
CASSYTGIYEQYF
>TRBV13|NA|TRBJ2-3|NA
TGTGCCAGCAGCACCCGGACTGGTAACACAGATACGCAGTATTTT
CASSTRTGNTDTQYF
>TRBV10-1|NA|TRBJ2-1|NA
TGCGCCAGCAACAAGGTGACCTACAATGAGCAGTTCTTC
CASNKVTYNEQFF
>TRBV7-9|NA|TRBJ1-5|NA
TGTGCCAGCAGCTTTTTAGGGCAGCCCCAGCATTTT
CASSFLGQPQHF
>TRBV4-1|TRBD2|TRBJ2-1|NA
TGCGCCAGCAGCCAAGACGGGGGAGGGTCCTACAATGAGCAGTTCTTC
CASSQDGGGSYNEQFF
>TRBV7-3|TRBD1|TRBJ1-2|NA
TGTGCCAGCAGCTTGACAGGGGTAGGCTACACCTTC
CASSLTGVGYTF
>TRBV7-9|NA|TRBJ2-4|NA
TGTGCCAGCAGCGCACAGGGTACCAAAAACATTCAGTACTTC
CASSAQGTKNIQYF
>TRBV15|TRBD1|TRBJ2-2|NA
TGTGCCACCAGCCATACGACAGGGGGCGGCGGGGAGCTGTTTTTT
CATSHTTGGGGELFF
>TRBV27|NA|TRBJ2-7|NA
TGTGCCAGCAGTTTCTCCACACCCGGCGGGGCCTACGAGCAGTACTTC
CASSFSTPGGAYEQYF
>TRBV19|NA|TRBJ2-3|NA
TGTGCCAGTAGTAACCGCGACTTTAGCACAGATACGCAGTATTTT
CASSNRDFSTDTQYF
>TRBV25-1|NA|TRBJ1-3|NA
TGTGCCAGCAGTGAAGGCAGCTCTGGAAACACCATATATTTT
CASSEGSSGNTIYF
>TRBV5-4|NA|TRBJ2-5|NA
TGTGCCAGCAGCCTAATAGAGGGGGAGACCCAGTACTTC
CASSLIEGETQYF
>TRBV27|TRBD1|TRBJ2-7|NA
TGTGCCAGCAGCCCCCGGCAGGACAGGGTCTACGAGCAGTACTTC
CASSPRQDRVYEQYF
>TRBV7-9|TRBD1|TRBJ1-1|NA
TGTGCCAGCAGTTTGCAGCCGGGACAGGGTGGGTGGTGGACTGAAGCTTTCTTT
CASSLQPGQGGWWTEAFF
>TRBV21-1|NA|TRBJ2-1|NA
TGTGCCAGAAGAGGGGGACAGGGGGAAGAAGGGCAGTTCTTC
CARRGGQGEEGQFF
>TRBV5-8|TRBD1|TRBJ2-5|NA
TGTGCCAGCAGCCTAGGACAGGGGGCTGGAGAGACCCAGTACTTC
CASSLGQGAGETQYF
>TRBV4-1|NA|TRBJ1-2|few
TGCGCCAGCAGCCCCACCCAAGTTTCAGGGGCGAACTATGGCTACACCTTC
CASSPTQVSGANYGYTF
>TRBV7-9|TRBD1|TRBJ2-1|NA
TGTGCCAGCAGCTTCCCGGGACAGGGGGTCTACAATGAGCAGTTCTTC
CASSFPGQGVYNEQFF
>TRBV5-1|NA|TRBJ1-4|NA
TGCGCCAGCAGCTTGGCCCCGGGCTCCAATGAAAAACTGTTTTTT
CASSLAPGSNEKLFF
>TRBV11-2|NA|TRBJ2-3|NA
TGTGCCAGCAACCTAGGGGCCCCTAGCACAGATACGCAGTATTTT
CASNLGAPSTDTQYF
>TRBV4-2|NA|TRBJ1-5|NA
TGTGCCAGGAGGGACCAGCCCCAGCATTTT
CARRDQPQHF
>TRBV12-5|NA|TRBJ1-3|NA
TGTGCTAGTGGGGGGGTGGCGTCGAGTGCACAAACTGGAAACACCATATATTTT
CASGGVASSAQTGNTIYF
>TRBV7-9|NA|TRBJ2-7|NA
TGTGCCAGCAGCTTACCGAATTTTTACGAGCAGTACTTC
CASSLPNFYEQYF
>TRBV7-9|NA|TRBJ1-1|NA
TGTGCCAGCAGCTCACAGGAGGTATACGAAGCTTTCTTT
CASSSQEVYEAFF
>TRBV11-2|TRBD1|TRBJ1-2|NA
TGTGCCAGCAGCTTAGGACAGGGCGGAAACTATGGCTACACCTTC
CASSLGQGGNYGYTF
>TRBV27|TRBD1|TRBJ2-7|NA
TGTGCCAGCAGCCCGGACAGGGAGGCATCCTACGAGCAGTACTTC
CASSPDREASYEQYF
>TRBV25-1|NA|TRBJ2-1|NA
TGTGCCAGCAGTTATGGGACGAGTTTTCAGTTCTTC
CASSYGTSFQFF
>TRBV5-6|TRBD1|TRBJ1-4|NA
TGTGCCAGCAGCTTCGGGACAGGCGGGGAAAAACTGTTTTTT
CASSFGTGGEKLFF
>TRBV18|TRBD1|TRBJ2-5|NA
TGTGCCAGCTCACCCCCGACAGGGGAAGAGACCCAGTACTTC
CASSPPTGEETQYF
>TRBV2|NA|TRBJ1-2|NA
TGTGCCAGCAGTGAGTCCCGCGCAGAGAGGCCTGGCTACACCTTC
CASSESRAERPGYTF
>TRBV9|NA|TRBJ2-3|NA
TGTGCCAGCAGCCCCGGACAGAGAAACACAGATACGCAGTATTTT
CASSPGQRNTDTQYF
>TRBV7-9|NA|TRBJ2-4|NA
TGTGCCAGCAGCTCCGCAGGAGGGGGGCTAGCCAAAAACATTCAGTACTTC
CASSSAGGGLAKNIQYF
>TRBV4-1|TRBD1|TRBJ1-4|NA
TGCGCCAGCAGCCAATGGACAGGGGACGAAAAACTGTTTTTT
CASSQWTGDEKLFF
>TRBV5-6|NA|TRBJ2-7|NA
TGTGCCAGCAGCTCAAGGGTAACTCTCTACGAGCAGTACTTC
CASSSRVTLYEQYF
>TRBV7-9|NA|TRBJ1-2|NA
TGTGCCAGCAGCTTAGGGCCTAACTATGGCTACACCTTC
CASSLGPNYGYTF
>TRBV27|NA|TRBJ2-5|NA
TGTGCCAGCAGTTTATCGGGGGCTAGCCCCTCGGGGACCCAGTACTTC
CASSLSGASPSGTQYF
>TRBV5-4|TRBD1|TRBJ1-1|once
TGTGCCAGCAGCCGGACAGGGAACACTGAAGCTTTCTTT
CASSRTGNTEAFF
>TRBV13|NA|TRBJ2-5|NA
TGTGCCAGCACCCTTGGGCGGTACCAAGAGACCCAGTACTTC
CASTLGRYQETQYF
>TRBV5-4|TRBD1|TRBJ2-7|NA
TGTGCCAGCAGCCCTAGTCCGACAGGGGGCGTCGACGAGCAGTACTTC
CASSPSPTGGVDEQYF
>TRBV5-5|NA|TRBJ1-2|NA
TGTGCCAGCAGCTTGGGAGGAGGCTACACCTTC
CASSLGGGYTF
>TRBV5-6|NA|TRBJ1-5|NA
TGTGCCAGCAGCGCTGGTCCTTATCAGCCCCAGCATTTT
CASSAGPYQPQHF
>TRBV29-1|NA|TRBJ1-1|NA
TGCAGCGTGGCGCCGTCGGGGCCGGTGGAAGCTTTCTTT
CSVAPSGPVEAFF
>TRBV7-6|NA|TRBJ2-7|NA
TGTGCCAGCAGCTCCCATGGGGACGAGCAGTACTTC
CASSSHGDEQYF
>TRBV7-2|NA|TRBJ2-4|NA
TGTGCCAGCAGCTTAGATCTAGGGACCAAAAACATTCAGTACTTC
CASSLDLGTKNIQYF
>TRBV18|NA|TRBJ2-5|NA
TGTGCCAGCTCACCATCAGGACAGCTCCAAGAGACCCAGTACTTC
CASSPSGQLQETQYF
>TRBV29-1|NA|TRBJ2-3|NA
TGCAGCGTTGCAGATAGCACAGATACGCAGTATTTT
CSVADSTDTQYF
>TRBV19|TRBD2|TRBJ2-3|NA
TGTGCCAGTAGTATCCAGCGGGGACTAACAGATACGCAGTATTTT
CASSIQRGLTDTQYF
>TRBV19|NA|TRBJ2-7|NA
TGTGCCAGTAGTACAGGGTTTTCCTACGAGCAGTACTTC
CASSTGFSYEQYF
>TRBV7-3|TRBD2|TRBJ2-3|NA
TGTGCCAGCAGCTTAACGGGGCTAGCGGGGGAGGCAGATACGCAGTATTTT
CASSLTGLAGEADTQYF
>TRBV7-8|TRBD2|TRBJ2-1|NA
TGTGCCAGCAGCTTCGGACTAGCGGGGGGGCAAGCTTTCCCTGAGCAGTTCTTC
CASSFGLAGGQAFPEQFF
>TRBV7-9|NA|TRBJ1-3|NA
TGTGCCAGCAGCTTAGTACAGGGTGGAAACACCATATATTTT
CASSLVQGGNTIYF
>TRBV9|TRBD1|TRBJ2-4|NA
TGTGCCAGCAGCGCGACAGGGGGTGACAAAAACATTCAGTACTTC
CASSATGGDKNIQYF
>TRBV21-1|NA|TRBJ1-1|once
TGTGCCAGTCATCCAGGGAGTGCTGAAGCTTTCTTT
CASHPGSAEAFF
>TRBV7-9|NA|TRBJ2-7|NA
TGTGCCAGCAGCTTGGCGGGCTTGTCACACTTAGTCGAGCAGTACTTC
CASSLAGLSHLVEQYF